This T cell receptor beta chain was retrieved from a study of human T cells and chemical hapten exposure. Notes on the study in general: TCRs above 1 in 1000 frequency did not change with DPC sensitization. Significantly more large CDR3 similarity clusters were formed by expanded TCRs than by controls.

Germline lookup yields CDR1 KGHDR and CDR2 SFDVKD. The CDR3 length is 16 residues. V lost 3 bases and J 7 bases, leaving 18 bases between the germline ends. TCRdb reprocessed the RACE reads with MiXCR, giving one entry per CDR3 protein. The sample consists of some 150,000 distinct CDR3 sequences, approximately 10% of them appearing once. A note on this clonotype: No antigen is known for it.

Specified time point: patch test 2, 6 weeks after DPC sensitization. Treatment described: therapeutic diphenylcyclopropenone sensitization with weekly scalp DPC. Unseparated into fractions, whole blood served as the source from which total RNA was extracted. This clonotype originated in a woman in her fifties or sixties with alopecia areata. Some clones in this sample may be carry-over from other donors' samples. The sample consisted of whole blood, taken in connection with sensitization to the hapten diphenylcyclopropenone (DPC). V usage is TRBV24-1 and J usage is TRBJ2-1, with D maybe TRBD1 (6 bases). CDR3 nucleotides: TGTGCCACCAGTGATGACCGGGACACCGCTGGGAATGAGCAGTTCTTC. This codes for CATSDDRDTAGNEQFF.